This T cell receptor beta chain was recovered during a study of shared clonotypes between healthy human individuals. This CDR3 contains 13 residues. The V gene's germline CDR1 is SGHAT and CDR2 FQNNGV. V was pared by 11 bases and J by 7 bases, with 20 bases between. TCRdb keeps only in-frame clones here, not all; method: immunoSEQ multiplex PCR. The sample consists of around 2.1 million clones, under 97% of them appearing once. Specimen: naive CD4+ T cells sorted from blood. The subset here: CD45RA+ positively selected. The chain uses TRBV11-2 and TRBJ1-2, with D uncertain. This TCR was sampled from a man aged 18 to 29 in good health. CDR3 amino acids: CASRLSGSGGYTF. In DNA form, the CDR3 reads TGTGCCTCTAGGTTGTCGGGGAGCGGTGGCTACACCTTC.